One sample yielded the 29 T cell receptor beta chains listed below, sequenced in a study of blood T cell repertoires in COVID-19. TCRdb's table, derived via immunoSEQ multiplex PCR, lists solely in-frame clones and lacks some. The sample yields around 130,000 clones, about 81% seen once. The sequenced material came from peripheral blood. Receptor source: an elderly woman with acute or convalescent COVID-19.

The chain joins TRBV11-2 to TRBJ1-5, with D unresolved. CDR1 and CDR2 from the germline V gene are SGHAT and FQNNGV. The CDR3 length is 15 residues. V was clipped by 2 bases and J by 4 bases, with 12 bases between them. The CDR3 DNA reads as TGTGCCAGCAGCTTAAGCAGGAGGCATAATCAGCCCCAGCATTTT. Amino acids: CASSLSRRHNQPQHF. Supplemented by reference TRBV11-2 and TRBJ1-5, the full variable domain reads EAGVAQSPRYKIIEKRQSVAFWCNPISGHATLYWYQQILGQGPKLLIQFQNNGVVDDSQLPKDRFSAERLKGVDSTLKIQPAKLEDSAVYLCASSLSRRHNQPQHFGDGTRLSIL.

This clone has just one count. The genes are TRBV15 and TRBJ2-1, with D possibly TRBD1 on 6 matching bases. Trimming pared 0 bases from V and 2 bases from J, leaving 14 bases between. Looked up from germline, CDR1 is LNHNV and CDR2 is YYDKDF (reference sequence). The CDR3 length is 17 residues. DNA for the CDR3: TGTGCCACCAGCAGAGATTATGGCAGGGGCGCCTACAATGAGCAGTTCTTC. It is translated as CATSRDYGRGAYNEQFF.

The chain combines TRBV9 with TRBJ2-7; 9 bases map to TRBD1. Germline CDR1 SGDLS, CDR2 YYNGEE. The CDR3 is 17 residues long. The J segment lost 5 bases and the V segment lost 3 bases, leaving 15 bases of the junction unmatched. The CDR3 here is CASSARDRVSRRHEQYF. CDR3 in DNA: TGTGCCAGCAGCGCTCGGGACAGGGTTTCAAGGCGTCACGAGCAGTACTTC.

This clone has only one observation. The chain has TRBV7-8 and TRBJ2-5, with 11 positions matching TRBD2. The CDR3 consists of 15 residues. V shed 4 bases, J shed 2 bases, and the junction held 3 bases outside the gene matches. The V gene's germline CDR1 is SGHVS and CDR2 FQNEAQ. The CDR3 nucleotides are TGTGCCAGCAGCTCACTAGCGGGGGTACAAGAGACCCAGTACTTC. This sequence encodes CASSSLAGVQETQYF. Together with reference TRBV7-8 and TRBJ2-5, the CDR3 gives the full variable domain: GAGVSQSPRYKVAKRGQDVALRCDPISGHVSLFWYQQALGQGPEFLTYFQNEAQLDKSGLPSDRFFAERPEGSVSTLKIQRTQQEDSAVYLCASSSLAGVQETQYFGPGTRLLVL.

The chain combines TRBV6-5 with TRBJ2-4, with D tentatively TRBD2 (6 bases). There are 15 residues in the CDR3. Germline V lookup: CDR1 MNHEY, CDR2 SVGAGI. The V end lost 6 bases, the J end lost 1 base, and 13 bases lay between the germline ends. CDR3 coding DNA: TGTGCCAGCAGAGTCCGGGACTTTGCCAAAAACATTCAGTACTTC. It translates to CASRVRDFAKNIQYF.

The CDR3 bases are TGTGCCAGCTCACCACCGAGGTCAGCCCATGGCTACACCTTC. Residues: CASSPPRSAHGYTF. The V gene is TRBV18, the J gene TRBJ1-2; no reliable D call. The CDR3 is 14 residues long. Germline V lookup: CDR1 KGHSH, CDR2 LQKENI. With 0 bases removed from V and 6 bases from J, the gap between germline ends came to 11 bases.

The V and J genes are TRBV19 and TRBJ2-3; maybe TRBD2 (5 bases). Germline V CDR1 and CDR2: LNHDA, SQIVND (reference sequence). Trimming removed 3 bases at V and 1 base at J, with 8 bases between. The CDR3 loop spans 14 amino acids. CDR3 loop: CASSMGAGTDTQYF. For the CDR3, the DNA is TGTGCCAGTAGTATGGGAGCTGGCACAGATACGCAGTATTTT. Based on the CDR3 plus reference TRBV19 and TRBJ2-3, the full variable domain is DGGITQSPKYLFRKEGQNVTLSCEQNLNHDAMYWYRQDPGQGLRLIYYSQIVNDFQKGDIAEGYSVSREKKESFPLTVTSAQKNPTAFYLCASSMGAGTDTQYFGPGTRLTVL.

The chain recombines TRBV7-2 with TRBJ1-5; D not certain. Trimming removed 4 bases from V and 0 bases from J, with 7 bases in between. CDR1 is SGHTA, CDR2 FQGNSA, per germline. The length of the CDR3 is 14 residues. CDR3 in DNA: TGTGCCAGCAGCTCAGGATATAGCAATCAGCCCCAGCATTTT. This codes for CASSSGYSNQPQHF.

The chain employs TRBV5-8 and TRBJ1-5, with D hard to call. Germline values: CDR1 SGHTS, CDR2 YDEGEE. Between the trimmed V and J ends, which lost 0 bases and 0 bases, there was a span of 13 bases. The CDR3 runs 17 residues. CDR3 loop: CASSLAVGSHSNQPQHF. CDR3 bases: TGTGCCAGCAGCTTGGCCGTAGGTAGCCATAGCAATCAGCCCCAGCATTTT.

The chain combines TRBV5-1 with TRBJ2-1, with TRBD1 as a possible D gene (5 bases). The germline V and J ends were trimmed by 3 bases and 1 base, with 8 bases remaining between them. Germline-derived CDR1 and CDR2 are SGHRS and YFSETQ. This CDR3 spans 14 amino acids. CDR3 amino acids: CASSSDISYNEQFF. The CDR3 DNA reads TGCGCCAGCAGCTCGGACATTTCCTACAATGAGCAGTTCTTC.

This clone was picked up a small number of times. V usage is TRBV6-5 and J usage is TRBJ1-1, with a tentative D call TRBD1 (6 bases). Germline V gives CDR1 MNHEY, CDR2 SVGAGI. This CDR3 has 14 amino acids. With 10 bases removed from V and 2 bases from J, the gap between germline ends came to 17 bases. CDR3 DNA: TGTGCCACATTAGCAGGCAGGGGTAACACTGAAGCTTTCTTT. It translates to CATLAGRGNTEAFF.

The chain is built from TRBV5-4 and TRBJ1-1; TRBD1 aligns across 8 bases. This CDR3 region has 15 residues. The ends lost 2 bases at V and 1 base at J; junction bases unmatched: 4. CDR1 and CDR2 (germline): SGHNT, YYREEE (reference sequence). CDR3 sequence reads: CASSFRQGSNTEAFF. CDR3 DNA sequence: TGTGCCAGCAGCTTCCGACAGGGGTCGAACACTGAAGCTTTCTTT.

Here the CDR3 reads CASRLTLIQGAGGYTF. The CDR3, as DNA: TGTGCCAGCAGGTTGACCCTAATACAGGGGGCGGGAGGCTACACCTTC. The chain combines TRBV7-2 with TRBJ1-2; TRBD1 matches 9 bases. The CDR3 runs to 16 residues. V lost 6 bases to trimming and J lost 8 bases; unmatched junction nucleotides: 16. CDR1 and CDR2 (germline): SGHTA, FQGNSA.

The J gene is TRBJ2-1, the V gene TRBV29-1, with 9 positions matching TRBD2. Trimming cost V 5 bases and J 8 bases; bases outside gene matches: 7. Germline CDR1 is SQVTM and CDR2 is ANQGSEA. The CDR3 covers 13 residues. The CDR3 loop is CSVKGLATYEQFF. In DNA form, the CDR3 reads TGCAGCGTTAAGGGACTAGCCACCTATGAGCAGTTCTTC.

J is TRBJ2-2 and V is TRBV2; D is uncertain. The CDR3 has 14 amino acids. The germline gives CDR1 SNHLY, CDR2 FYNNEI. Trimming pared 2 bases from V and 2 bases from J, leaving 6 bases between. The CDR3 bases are TGTGCCAGCAGTGAATCTTTTAACACCGGGGAGCTGTTTTTT. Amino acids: CASSESFNTGELFF. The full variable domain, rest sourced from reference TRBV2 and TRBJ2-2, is EPEVTQTPSHQVTQMGQEVILRCVPISNHLYFYWYRQILGQKVEFLVSFYNNEISEKSEIFDDQFSVERPDGSNFTLKIRSTKLEDSAMYFCASSESFNTGELFFGEGSRLTVL.

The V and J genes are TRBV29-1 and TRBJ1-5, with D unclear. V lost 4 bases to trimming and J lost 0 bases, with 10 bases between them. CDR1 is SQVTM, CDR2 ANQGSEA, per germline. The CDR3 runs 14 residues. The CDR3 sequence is CSVGLGDSNQPQHF. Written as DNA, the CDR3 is TGCAGCGTTGGTTTGGGCGATAGCAATCAGCCCCAGCATTTT.

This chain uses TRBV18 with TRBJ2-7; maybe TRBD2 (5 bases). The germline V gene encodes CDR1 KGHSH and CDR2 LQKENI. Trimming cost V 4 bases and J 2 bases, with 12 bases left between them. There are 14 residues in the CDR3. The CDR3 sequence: CASSRTTGTYEQYF. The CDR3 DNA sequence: TGTGCCAGCTCACGTACGACGGGGACCTACGAGCAGTACTTC.

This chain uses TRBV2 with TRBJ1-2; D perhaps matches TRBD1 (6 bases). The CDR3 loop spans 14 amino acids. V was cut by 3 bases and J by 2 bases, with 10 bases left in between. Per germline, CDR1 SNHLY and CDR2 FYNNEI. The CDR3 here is CASSEDSFNYGYTF. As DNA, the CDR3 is TGTGCCAGCAGTGAGGACAGCTTCAACTATGGCTACACCTTC.

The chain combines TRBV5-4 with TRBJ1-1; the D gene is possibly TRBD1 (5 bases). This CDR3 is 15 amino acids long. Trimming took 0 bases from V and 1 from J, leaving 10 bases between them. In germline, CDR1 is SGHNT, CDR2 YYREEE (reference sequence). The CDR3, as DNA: TGTGCCAGCAGCTTGGTAGGGGTAAGGAACACTGAAGCTTTCTTT. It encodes CASSLVGVRNTEAFF.

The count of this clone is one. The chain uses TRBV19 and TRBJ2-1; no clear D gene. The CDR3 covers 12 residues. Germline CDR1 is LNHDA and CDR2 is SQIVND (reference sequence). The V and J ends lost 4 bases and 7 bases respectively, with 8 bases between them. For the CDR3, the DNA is TGTGCCAGTAGTACCTCGGGTAATGAGCAGTTCTTC. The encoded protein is CASSTSGNEQFF.

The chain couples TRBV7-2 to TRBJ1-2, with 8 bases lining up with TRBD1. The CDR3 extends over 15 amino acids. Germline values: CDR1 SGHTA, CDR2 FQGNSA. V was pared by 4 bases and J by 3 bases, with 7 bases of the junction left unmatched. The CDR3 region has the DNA TGTGCCAGCAGCTCCCCGGGACAGGCCTACTATGGCTACACCTTC. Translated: CASSSPGQAYYGYTF. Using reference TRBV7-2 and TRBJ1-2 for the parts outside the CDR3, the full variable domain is GAGVSQSPSNKVTEKGKDVELRCDPISGHTALYWYRQSLGQGLEFLIYFQGNSAPDKSGLPSDRFSAERTGGSVSTLTIQRTQQEDSAVYLCASSSPGQAYYGYTFGSGTRLTVV.

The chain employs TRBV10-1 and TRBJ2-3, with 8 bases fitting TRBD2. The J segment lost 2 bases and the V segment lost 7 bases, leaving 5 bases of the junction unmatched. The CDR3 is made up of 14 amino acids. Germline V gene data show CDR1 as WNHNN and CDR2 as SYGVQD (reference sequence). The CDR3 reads CASTGLAYTDTQYF. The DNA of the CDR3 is TGCGCCAGCACCGGACTAGCTTACACAGATACGCAGTATTTT.

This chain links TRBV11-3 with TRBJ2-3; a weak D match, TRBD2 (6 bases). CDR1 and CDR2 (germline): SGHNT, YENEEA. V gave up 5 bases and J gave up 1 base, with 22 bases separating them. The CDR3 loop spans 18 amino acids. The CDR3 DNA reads TGTGCCAGCAGCCCGACTTTTAGCGGCACCTACGGCACAGATACGCAGTATTTT. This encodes CASSPTFSGTYGTDTQYF.

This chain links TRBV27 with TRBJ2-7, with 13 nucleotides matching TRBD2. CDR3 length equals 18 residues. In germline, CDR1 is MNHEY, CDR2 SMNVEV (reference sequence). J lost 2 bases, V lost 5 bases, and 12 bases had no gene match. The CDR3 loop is CASSQAHITSGRAYEQYF. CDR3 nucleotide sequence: TGTGCCAGCAGTCAAGCCCACATTACTAGCGGGAGGGCCTACGAGCAGTACTTC.

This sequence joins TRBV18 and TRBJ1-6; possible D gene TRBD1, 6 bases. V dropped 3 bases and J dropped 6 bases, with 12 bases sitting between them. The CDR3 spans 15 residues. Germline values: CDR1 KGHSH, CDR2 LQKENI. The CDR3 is CASSPLTGFNSPLHF. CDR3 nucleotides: TGTGCCAGCTCACCGTTGACAGGCTTTAATTCACCCCTCCACTTT.

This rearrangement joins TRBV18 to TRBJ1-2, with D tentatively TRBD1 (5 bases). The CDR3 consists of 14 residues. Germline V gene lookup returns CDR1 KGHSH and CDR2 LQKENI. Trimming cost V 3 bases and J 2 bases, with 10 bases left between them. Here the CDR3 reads CASSPQGRNYGYTF. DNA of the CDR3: TGTGCCAGCTCACCCCAGGGTCGGAACTATGGCTACACCTTC.

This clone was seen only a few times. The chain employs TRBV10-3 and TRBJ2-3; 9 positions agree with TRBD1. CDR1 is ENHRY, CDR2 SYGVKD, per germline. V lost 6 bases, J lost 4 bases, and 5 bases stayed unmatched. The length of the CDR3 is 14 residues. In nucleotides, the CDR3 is TGTGCCATCAGAGACGACAGGGGGGCAGATACGCAGTATTTT. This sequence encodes CAIRDDRGADTQYF.

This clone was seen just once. CDR3 sequence: CASSSRSGQETQYF. In DNA form, the CDR3 reads TGTGCCAGCAGCTCCAGGAGCGGGCAAGAGACCCAGTACTTC. The chain combines TRBV9 with TRBJ2-5; weak D call: TRBD2 (6 bases). The V end was cut by 4 bases, the J end by 2 bases, with 12 bases between. Germline V lookup: CDR1 SGDLS, CDR2 YYNGEE. The CDR3 is made up of 14 amino acids.

The CDR3 DNA reads as TGTGCCAGCAGCCCGGCCGGCGGGTCTACCTACAATGAGCAGTTCTTC. Translated: CASSPAGGSTYNEQFF. V and J are TRBV7-2 and TRBJ2-1; the D gene is possibly TRBD2 (5 bases). Germline V gives CDR1 SGHTA, CDR2 FQGNSA. Trimming stripped 5 bases from V and 2 bases from J, with 16 bases between. The CDR3 extends over 16 amino acids.